This is a list of T cell receptor beta chains from one sample in a study of T cells in Graves' hyperthyroidism and ophthalmopathy. TCRdb re-derived calls from the multiplex PCR reads in MiXCR, one entry per CDR3 protein. Of roughly 570,000 distinct CDR3 sequences in the sample, about half were seen once. The sequenced material came from peripheral blood or thyroid tissue (not recorded which). The receptors derive from an adult woman with Graves' disease, either hyperthyroidism or ophthalmopathy (not recorded which). Each CDR3 is given with its conserved first and last residue.

CDR3aa	v_gene
CASRTDTPNTIYF	TRBV19
CASSGSSFSSYEQYF	TRBV19
CASSSPESPRGLHF	TRBV11-2
CATSRGNPRGPSYEQYF	TRBV15
CASSLGATSSYEQYF	TRBV5-1
CASSPSPGGYQETQYF	TRBV9
CASSPAGTGGREQYF	TRBV11-1
CATSRGYEQYF	TRBV15
CASSLGTGGQETQHF	TRBV5-8
CASSYTGGLGNQPQHF	TRBV6-5
CASSRRDRALETQYF	TRBV7-8
CASSFPDSPLHF	TRBV12-3/TRBV12-4
CASSLGQVREQYF	TRBV7-9
CASSPGHEAFF	TRBV5-1
CASSRDRGWGETQYF	TRBV7-9
CASSPRQGVREKLFF	TRBV12-3/TRBV12-4
CASSARAGVETQYF	TRBV9
CASSHEIGTGSQPQHF	TRBV6-1
CAISDTGGNSPLHF	TRBV10-3
CASSLASLDTEAFF	TRBV7-8
CASSSYSLMNTEAFF	TRBV6-6
CASSQGKWQSNTEAFF	TRBV3-1
CASSMDRGPYGYTF	TRBV28
CASSNPLRVVNTEAFF	TRBV19
CSARTVLNQPQHF	TRBV20-1
CASSLGTGRGGYTF	TRBV7-8
CSVLGAGNQPQHF	TRBV29-1
CASSFSSAGNTIYF	TRBV7-9
CASSSTIPGQMDNSPLHF	TRBV27
CASSQIRPGTGVKVAGYTF	TRBV6-5
CASSHGQGVAYTF	TRBV7-3
CASSSTSGRRQETQHF	TRBV2
CSARGFGEKLFF	TRBV20-1
CASSHGGRGEAFF	TRBV7-3
CAISEKNRGLSDYEQYF	TRBV10-3
CASSEYRASTGEAFF	TRBV25-1
CASSQRGAEAFF	TRBV3-1